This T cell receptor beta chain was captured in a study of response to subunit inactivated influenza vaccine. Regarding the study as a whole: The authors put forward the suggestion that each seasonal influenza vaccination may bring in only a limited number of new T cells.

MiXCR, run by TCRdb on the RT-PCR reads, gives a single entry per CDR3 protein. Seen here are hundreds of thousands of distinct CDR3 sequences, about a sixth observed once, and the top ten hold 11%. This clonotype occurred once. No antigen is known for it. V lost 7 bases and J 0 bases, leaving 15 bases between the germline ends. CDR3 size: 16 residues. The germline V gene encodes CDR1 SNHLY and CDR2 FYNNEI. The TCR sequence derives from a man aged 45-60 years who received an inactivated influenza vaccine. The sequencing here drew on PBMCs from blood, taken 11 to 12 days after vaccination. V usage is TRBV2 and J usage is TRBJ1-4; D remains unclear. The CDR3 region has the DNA TGTGCCAGCATCCCATTCAGCAGTGCAACTAATGAAAAACTGTTTTTT. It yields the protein CASIPFSSATNEKLFF. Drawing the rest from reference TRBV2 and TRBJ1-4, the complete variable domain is EPEVTQTPSHQVTQMGQEVILRCVPISNHLYFYWYRQILGQKVEFLVSFYNNEISEKSEIFDDQFSVERPDGSNFTLKIRSTKLEDSAMYFCASIPFSSATNEKLFFGSGTQLSVL.